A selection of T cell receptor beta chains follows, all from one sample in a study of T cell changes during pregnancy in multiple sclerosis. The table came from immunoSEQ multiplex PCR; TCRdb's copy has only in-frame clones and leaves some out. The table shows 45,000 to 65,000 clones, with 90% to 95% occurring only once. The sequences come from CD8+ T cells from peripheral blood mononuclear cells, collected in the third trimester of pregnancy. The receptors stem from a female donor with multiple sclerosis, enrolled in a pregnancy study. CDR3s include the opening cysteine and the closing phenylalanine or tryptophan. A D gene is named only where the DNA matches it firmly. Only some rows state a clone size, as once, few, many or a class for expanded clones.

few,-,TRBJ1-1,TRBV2,TGTGCCAGCAGTGTTTGGGGAGACACTGAAGCTTTCTTT,CASSVWGDTEAFF
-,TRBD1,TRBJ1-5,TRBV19,TGTGCCAGTAGTCTAGATCAAACGGACAGGGCTTTTTACAATCAGCCCCAGCATTTT,CASSLDQTDRAFYNQPQHF
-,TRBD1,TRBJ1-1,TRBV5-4,TGTGCCAGTGGGACAGGGGGCACTGAAGCTTTCTTT,CASGTGGTEAFF
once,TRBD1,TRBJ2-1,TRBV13,TGTGCCAGCAGCTTCGGGACAGGGAACGGTGAGCAGTTCTTC,CASSFGTGNGEQFF
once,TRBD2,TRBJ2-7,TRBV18,TGTGCCAGCTCTACCGGGACTAACTACGAGCAGTACTTC,CASSTGTNYEQYF
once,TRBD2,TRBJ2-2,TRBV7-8,TGTGCCAGCAGCACCCCCGGGGGGTCCGGGGAGCTGTTTTTT,CASSTPGGSGELFF
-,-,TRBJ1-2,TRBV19,TGTGCCAGTAGTCCCCTCGCGCGGATTTACTATGGCTACACCTTC,CASSPLARIYYGYTF
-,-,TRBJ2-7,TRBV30,TGTGCCTACTACTTATCGGCGGGACCCTACGAGCAGTACTTC,CAYYLSAGPYEQYF
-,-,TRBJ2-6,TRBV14,TGTGCCAGCAGCCAACCGGACAGTTCCTCTGGGGCCAACGTCCTGACTTTC,CASSQPDSSSGANVLTF
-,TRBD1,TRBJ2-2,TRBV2,TGTGCCAGCAGTGAGAATTTAGGGACAGGGTCCGGGGAGCTGTTTTTT,CASSENLGTGSGELFF
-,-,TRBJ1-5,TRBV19,TGTGCCAGTAGTATTGCCCAGCTAGTCAATCAGCCCCAGCATTTT,CASSIAQLVNQPQHF
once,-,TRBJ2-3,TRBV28,TGTGCCAGCAGCCTTCCGGCGGGAAGCACAGATACGCAGTATTTT,CASSLPAGSTDTQYF
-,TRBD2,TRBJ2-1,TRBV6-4,TGTGCCAGCAGTGACTCATCGGGAGGTGGTAATGAGCAGTTCTTC,CASSDSSGGGNEQFF
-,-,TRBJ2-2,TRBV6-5,TGTGCCAGCGCACTCGGGGAGAACACCGGGGAGCTGTTTTTT,CASALGENTGELFF
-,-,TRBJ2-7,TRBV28,TGTGCCAGTCATAGCGGCTTAAACTACGAGCAGTACTTC,CASHSGLNYEQYF
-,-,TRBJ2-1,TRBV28,TGTGCCAGCAGTACAGCCGGGGATAGCGCATACAATGAGCAGTTCTTC,CASSTAGDSAYNEQFF
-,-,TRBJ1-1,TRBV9,TGTGCCAGCAGCGGGGGAGGGGTAACTGAAGCTTTCTTT,CASSGGGVTEAFF
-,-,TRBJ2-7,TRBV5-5,TGTGCCAGAAGCGCGGGGTTCGGGCTTGGGCAAGGGCCGTACTTC,CARSAGFGLGQGPYF
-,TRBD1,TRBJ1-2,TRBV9,TGTGCCAGCAGCGCCAATCGGGACAGCTCCCTGGACCCCTATGGCTACACCTTC,CASSANRDSSLDPYGYTF
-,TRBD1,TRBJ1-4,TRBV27,TGTGCCAGCAGTTTCTCCGCGGGACAGGGAAATGAAAAACTGTTTTTT,CASSFSAGQGNEKLFF
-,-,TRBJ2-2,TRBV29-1,TGCAGCGTTGTCAGGCCCACCGGGGAGCTGTTTTTT,CSVVRPTGELFF
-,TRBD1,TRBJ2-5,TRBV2,TGTGCCACCAAGGGGACAGCGCAAGAGACCCAGTACTTC,CATKGTAQETQYF
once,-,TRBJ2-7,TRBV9,TGTGCCAGCAACGAAGGGACTTTTGCCTACGAGCAGTACTTC,CASNEGTFAYEQYF
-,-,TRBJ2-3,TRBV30,TGTGCCTGGAGTCCGTTTGGGAGAGAAACAGATACGCAGTATTTT,CAWSPFGRETDTQYF
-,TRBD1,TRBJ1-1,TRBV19,TGTGCCAGTAGTGGGACAGGGGGACCCTATGACACTGAAGCTTTCTTT,CASSGTGGPYDTEAFF
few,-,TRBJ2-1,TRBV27,TGTGCCAGCAGAGACAGGCCGGGGACGTCCTACAATGAGCAGTTCTTC,CASRDRPGTSYNEQFF
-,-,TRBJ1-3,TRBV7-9,TGTGCCAGCAGCTTAGGGACAGAATTGGACACCATATATTTT,CASSLGTELDTIYF
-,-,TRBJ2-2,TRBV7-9,TGTGCCAGCAGCTTAGTTAATGGGGAGCTGTTTTTT,CASSLVNGELFF
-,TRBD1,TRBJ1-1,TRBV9,TGTGCCAGCAGCGTAGGGAACAGGGGGCCGAACACTGAAGCTTTCTTT,CASSVGNRGPNTEAFF
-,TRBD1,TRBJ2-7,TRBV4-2,TGTGCCAGCAGCCATGAACGGGACAGGGCGATTACCTACGAGCAGTACTTC,CASSHERDRAITYEQYF